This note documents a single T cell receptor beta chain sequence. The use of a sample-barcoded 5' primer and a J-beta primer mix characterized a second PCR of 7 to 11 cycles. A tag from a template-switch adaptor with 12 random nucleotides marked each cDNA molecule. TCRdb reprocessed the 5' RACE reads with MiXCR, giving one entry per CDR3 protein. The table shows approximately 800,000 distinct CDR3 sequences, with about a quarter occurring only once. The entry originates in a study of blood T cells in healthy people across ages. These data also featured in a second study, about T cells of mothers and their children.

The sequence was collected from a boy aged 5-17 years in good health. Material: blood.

CDR3 residues: CASSQNDGLQETQYF. The CDR3 DNA reads as TGTGCCAGCAGCCAAAACGACGGACTCCAAGAGACCCAGTACTTC. The V gene is TRBV3-1, the J gene TRBJ2-5; D possibly corresponds to TRBD2 (5 bases). The CDR3 is 15 residues long. Germline CDR1 is LGHDT and CDR2 is YNNKEL (reference sequence). Between the trimmed V and J ends, which lost 2 bases and 1 base, there was a span of 11 bases.